Sequencing of this T cell receptor (beta chain) was carried out in a study of a mutant IDH1 vaccine in newly diagnosed glioma. The CDR3 length is 16 residues. Trimming stripped 1 base from V and 3 bases from J, with 16 bases between. Germline V gives CDR1 SGHKS, CDR2 YYEKEE (reference sequence). TCRdb's copy holds only in-frame clones and misses some; the assay was immunoSEQ multiplex PCR. The sample has under 45,000 clones, approximately 90% seen once. Sample time point: week 23, last vaccination. Mutant IDH1 20-mer peptide, at 300 ug, made up each vaccine dose, with topical imiquimod. For this clone: As yet, its antigen is unknown.

The source was PBMCs, collected from a glioma patient whose treatment included an IDH1 peptide vaccine. The genes are TRBV5-5 and TRBJ1-2, with D possibly matching TRBD1 (6 bases). The clonotype comes from a middle-aged man with glioma. CDR3 amino acids: CASSLSWVRGDYGYTF. The DNA of the CDR3 is TGTGCCAGCAGCTTGTCTTGGGTCAGGGGAGACTATGGCTACACCTTC.